Listed here are 3 T cell receptor beta chains from one sample, sequenced in a study of blood T cell repertoires in COVID-19. Measured with immunoSEQ multiplex PCR; TCRdb has only the in-frame clones, and not every one. The sample holds roughly 100,000 clones, 70% to 90% seen once. Sequencing was performed on peripheral blood. The source is a man aged 50 to 60 in a cohort sampled during active COVID-19.

The chain carries TRBV18 and TRBJ1-4; the D gene is possibly TRBD1 (5 bases). Trimming cost V 2 bases and J 2 bases, with 12 bases left between them. Per the germline V gene, CDR1 is KGHSH and CDR2 is LQKENI. This CDR3 has 16 residues. CDR3: CASSPTRGATNEKLFF. The DNA of the CDR3 is TGTGCCAGCTCACCAACCCGCGGGGCGACTAATGAAAAACTGTTTTTT.

The rearrangement links TRBV5-4 to TRBJ2-5; TRBD2 is a possible D gene (5 bases). The CDR3 is 15 residues long. Trimming took 0 bases from V and 5 from J, leaving 14 bases between them. Germline values: CDR1 SGHNT, CDR2 YYREEE (reference sequence). CDR3 sequence reads: CASSLATGRGETQYF. The CDR3 DNA sequence: TGTGCCAGCAGCTTGGCCACGGGCAGAGGGGAGACCCAGTACTTC.

V gene TRBV5-1 combines with J gene TRBJ1-1; 9 bases align to TRBD1. V lost 0 bases and J lost 11; bases outside the gene matches: 14. Germline V lookup: CDR1 SGHRS, CDR2 YFSETQ. The CDR3 extends over 16 amino acids. The CDR3 is CASSLGGNSGTGLAFF. CDR3 sequence (DNA): TGCGCCAGCAGCTTGGGGGGTAATTCCGGGACAGGGCTGGCTTTCTTT.